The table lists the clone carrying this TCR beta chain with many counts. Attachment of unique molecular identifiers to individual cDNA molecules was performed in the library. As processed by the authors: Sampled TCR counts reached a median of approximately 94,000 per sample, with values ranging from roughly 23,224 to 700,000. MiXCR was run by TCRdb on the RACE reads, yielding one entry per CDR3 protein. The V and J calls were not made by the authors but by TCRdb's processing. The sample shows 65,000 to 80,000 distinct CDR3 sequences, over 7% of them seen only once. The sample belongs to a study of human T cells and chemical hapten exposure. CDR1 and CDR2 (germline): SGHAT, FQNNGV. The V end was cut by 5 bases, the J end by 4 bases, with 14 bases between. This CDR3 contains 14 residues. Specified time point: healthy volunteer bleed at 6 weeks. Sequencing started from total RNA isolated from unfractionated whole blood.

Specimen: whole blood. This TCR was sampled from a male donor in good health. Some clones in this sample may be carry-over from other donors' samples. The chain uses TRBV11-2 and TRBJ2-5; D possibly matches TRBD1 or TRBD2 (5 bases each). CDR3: CASSEIEGTETQYF. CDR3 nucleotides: TGTGCCAGCAGCGAAATAGAGGGGACAGAGACCCAGTACTTC.